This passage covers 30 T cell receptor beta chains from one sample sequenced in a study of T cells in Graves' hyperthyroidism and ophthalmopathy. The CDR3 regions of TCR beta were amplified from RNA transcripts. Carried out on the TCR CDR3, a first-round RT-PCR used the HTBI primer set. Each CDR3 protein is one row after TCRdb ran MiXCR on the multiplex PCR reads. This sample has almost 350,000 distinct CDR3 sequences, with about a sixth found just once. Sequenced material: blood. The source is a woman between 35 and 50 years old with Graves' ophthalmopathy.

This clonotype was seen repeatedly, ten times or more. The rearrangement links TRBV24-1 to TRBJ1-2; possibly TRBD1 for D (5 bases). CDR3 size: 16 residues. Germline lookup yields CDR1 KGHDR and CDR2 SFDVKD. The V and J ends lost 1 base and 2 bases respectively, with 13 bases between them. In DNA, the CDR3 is TGTGCCACCAGTGATTTCGGGGGACGGCCCAACTATGGCTACACCTTC. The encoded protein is CATSDFGGRPNYGYTF.

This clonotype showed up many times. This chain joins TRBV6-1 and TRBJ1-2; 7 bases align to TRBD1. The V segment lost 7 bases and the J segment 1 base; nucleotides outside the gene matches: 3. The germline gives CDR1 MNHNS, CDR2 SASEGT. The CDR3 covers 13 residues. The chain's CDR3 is CASNRQGNYGYTF. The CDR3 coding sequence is TGTGCCAGCAACCGACAGGGTAACTATGGCTACACCTTC.

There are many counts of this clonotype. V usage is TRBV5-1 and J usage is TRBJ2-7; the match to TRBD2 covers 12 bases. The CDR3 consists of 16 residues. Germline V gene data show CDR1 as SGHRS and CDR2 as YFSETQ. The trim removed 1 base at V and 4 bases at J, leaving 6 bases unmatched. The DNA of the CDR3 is TGCGCCAGCAGCTTGCAGACTAGCGGGAGAGGATACGAGCAGTACTTC. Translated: CASSLQTSGRGYEQYF.

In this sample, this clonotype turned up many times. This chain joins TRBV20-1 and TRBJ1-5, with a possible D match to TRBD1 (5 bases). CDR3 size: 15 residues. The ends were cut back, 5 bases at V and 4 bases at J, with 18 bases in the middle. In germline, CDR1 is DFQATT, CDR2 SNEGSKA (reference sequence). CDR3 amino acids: CSAPALGGGNQPQHF. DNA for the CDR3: TGCAGTGCTCCCGCCCTTGGGGGAGGGAATCAGCCCCAGCATTTT.

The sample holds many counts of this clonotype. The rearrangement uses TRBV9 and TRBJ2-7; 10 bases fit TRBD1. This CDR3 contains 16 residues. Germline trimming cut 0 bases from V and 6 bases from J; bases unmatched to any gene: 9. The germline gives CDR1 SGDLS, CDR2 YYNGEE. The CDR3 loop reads CASSVGLETGGLEQYF. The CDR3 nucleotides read TGTGCCAGCAGCGTAGGTCTCGAGACAGGGGGCCTCGAGCAGTACTTC. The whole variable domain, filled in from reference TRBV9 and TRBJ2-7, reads DSGVTQTPKHLITATGQRVTLRCSPRSGDLSVYWYQQSLDQGLQFLIQYYNGEERAKGNILERFSAQQFPDLHSELNLSSLELGDSALYFCASSVGLETGGLEQYFGPGTRLTVT.

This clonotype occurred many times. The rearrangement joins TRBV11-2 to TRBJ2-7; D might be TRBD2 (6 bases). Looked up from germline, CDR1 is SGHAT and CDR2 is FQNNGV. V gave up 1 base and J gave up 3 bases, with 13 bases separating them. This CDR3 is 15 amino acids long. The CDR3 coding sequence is TGTGCCAGCAGCTTAGGGGCGGGATACTTCTACGAGCAGTACTTC. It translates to CASSLGAGYFYEQYF.

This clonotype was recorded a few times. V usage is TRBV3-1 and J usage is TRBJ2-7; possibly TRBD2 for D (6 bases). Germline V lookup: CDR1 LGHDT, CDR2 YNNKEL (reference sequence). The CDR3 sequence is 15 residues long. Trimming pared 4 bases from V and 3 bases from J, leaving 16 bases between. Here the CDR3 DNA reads TGTGCCAGCAGCCTATCTCGGCGGGAACACTACGAGCAGTACTTC. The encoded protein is CASSLSRREHYEQYF.

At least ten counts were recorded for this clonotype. The CDR3 nucleotides are TGTGCCAGCAGCGGGCAGCTTGACGAGCAGTACTTC. Its translation is CASSGQLDEQYF. The chain combines TRBV11-1 with TRBJ2-7; D is unresolved. V was pared by 5 bases and J by 5 bases, with 10 bases between. The germline gives CDR1 SGHAT, CDR2 FQDESV (reference sequence). CDR3 length: 12 amino acids.

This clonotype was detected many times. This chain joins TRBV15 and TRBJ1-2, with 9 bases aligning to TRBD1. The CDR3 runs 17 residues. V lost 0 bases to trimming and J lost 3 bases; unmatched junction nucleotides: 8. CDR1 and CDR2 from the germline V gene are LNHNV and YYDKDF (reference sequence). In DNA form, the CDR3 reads TGTGCCACCAGCAGAGATCACACAGGGGGCGGTGACTATGGCTACACCTTC. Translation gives CATSRDHTGGGDYGYTF.

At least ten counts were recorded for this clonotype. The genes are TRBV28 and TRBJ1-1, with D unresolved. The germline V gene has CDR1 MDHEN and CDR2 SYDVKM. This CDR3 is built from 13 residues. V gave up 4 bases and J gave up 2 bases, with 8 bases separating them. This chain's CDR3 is CASSSQINTEAFF. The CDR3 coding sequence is TGTGCCAGCAGTTCTCAGATCAACACTGAAGCTTTCTTT.

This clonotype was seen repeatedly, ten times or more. The CDR3 loop is CASSPGHNYGYTF. The DNA of the CDR3 is TGTGCCAGCAGTCCCGGACATAACTATGGCTACACCTTC. The chain couples TRBV28 to TRBJ1-2; D possibly corresponds to TRBD1 (5 bases). Germline V gene data show CDR1 as MDHEN and CDR2 as SYDVKM. There are 13 residues in the CDR3. Trimming shortened V by 5 bases and J by 1 base, and 8 bases separated the two germline ends.

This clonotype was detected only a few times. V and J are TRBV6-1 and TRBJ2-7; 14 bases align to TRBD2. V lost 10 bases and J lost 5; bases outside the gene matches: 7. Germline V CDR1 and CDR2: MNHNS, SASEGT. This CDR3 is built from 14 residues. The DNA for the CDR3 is TGTGCCATCAGGGGACTAGCGGGAGTCAACGAGCAGTACTTC. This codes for CAIRGLAGVNEQYF.

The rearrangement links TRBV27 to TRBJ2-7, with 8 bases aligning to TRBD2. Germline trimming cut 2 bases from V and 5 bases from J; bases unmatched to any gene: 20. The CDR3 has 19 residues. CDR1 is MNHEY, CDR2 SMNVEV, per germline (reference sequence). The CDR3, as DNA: TGTGCCAGCAGTTTACAGTGGACCCAAGTAACGGGAGGGCTCAACGAGCAGTACTTC. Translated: CASSLQWTQVTGGLNEQYF.

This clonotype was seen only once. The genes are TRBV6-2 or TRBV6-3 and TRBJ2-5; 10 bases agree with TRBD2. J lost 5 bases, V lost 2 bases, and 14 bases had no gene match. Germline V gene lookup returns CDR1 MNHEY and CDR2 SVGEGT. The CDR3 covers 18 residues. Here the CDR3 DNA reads TGTGCCAGCAGTTACGAGGGGGCTAGCGGGAGCCTCCTGGAGACCCAGTACTTC. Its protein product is CASSYEGASGSLLETQYF.

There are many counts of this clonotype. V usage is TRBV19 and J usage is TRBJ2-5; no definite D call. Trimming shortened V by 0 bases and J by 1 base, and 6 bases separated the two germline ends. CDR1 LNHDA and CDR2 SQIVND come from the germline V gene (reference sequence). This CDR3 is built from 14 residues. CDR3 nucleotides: TGTGCCAGTAGTATAGATGGCAGCCAAGAGACCCAGTACTTC. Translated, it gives CASSIDGSQETQYF.

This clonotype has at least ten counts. The CDR3 here is CSATPGGEVGEAFF. Here the CDR3 DNA reads TGCAGCGCTACCCCCGGGGGGGAGGTTGGTGAAGCTTTCTTT. This rearrangement joins TRBV29-1 to TRBJ1-1; D possibly corresponds to TRBD1 (5 bases). This CDR3 region has 14 residues. Germline V gives CDR1 SQVTM, CDR2 ANQGSEA. The V end lost 7 bases, the J end lost 7 bases, and 22 bases lay between the germline ends.

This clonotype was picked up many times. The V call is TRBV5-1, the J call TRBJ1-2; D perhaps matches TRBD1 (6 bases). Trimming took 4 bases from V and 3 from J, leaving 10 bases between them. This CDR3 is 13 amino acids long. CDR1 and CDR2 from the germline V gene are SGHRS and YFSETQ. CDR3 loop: CASSVQGDYGYTF. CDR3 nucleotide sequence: TGCGCCAGCAGCGTACAGGGAGACTATGGCTACACCTTC. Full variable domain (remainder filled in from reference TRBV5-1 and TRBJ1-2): KAGVTQTPRYLIKTRGQQVTLSCSPISGHRSVSWYQQTPGQGLQFLFEYFSETQRNKGNFPGRFSGRQFSNSRSEMNVSTLELGDSALYLCASSVQGDYGYTFGSGTRLTVV.

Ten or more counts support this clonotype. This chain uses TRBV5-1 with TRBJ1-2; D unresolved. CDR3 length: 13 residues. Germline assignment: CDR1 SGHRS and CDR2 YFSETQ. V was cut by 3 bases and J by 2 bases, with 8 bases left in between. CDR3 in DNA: TGCGCCAGCAGCTCCACACAGAACTATGGCTACACCTTC. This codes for CASSSTQNYGYTF.

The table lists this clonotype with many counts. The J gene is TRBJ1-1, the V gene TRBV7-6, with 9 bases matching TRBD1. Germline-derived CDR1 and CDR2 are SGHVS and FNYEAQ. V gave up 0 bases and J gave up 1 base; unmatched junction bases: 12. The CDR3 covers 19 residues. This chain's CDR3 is CASSLALGQGEGSNTEAFF. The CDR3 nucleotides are TGTGCCAGCAGCTTAGCCTTGGGACAGGGAGAGGGGTCGAACACTGAAGCTTTCTTT.

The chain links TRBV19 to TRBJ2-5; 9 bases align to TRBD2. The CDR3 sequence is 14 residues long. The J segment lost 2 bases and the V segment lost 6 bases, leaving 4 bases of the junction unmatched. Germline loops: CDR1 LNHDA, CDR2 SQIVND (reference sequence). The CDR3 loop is CASSSGRFQETQYF. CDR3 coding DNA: TGTGCCAGTAGCAGCGGGAGGTTTCAAGAGACCCAGTACTTC.

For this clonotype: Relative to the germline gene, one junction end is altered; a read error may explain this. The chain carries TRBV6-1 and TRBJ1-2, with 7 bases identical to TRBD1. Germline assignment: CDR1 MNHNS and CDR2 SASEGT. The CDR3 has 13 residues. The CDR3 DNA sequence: TGTGCCAGCAGTCAGGGACAGACCTATGGCTACAACTTC. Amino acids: CASSQGQTYGYNF.

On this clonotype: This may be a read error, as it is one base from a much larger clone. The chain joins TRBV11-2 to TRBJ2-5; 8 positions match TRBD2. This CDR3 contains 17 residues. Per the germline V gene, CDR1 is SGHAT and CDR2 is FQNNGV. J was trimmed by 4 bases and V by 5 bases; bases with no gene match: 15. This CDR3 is CASSPSTSERAGETQYF. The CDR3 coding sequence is TGTGCCAGCAGCCCTTCGACTAGCGAGAGGGCCGGAGAGACCCAGTACTTC.

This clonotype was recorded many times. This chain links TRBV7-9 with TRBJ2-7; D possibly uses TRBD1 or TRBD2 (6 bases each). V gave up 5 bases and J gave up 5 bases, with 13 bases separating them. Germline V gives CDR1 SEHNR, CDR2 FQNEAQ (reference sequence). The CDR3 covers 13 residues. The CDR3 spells CASSPVGGHEQYF. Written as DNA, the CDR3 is TGTGCCAGCAGCCCAGTGGGGGGCCACGAGCAGTACTTC.

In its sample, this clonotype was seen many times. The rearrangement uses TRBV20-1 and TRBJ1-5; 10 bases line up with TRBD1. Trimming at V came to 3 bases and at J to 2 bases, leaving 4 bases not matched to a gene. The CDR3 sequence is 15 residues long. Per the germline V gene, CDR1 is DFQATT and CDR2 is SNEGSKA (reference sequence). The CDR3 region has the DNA TGCAGTGCTAGGCTGGGGACAGGGGGCAATCAGCCCCAGCATTTT. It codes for CSARLGTGGNQPQHF.

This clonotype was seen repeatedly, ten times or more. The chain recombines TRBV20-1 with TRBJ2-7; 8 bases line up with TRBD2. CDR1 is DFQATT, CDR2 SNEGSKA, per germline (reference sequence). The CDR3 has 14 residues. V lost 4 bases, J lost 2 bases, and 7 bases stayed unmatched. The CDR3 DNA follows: TGCAGTGCTAAAAGGAGCGGGAGCCCCTACGAGCAGTACTTC. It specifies CSAKRSGSPYEQYF.

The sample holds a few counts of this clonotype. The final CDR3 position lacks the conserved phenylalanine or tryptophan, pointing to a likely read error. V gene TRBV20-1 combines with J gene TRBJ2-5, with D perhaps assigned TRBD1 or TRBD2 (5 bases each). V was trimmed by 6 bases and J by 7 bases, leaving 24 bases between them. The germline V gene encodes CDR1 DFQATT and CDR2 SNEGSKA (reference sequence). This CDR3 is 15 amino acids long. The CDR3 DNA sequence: TGCAGTGCCAACGGGCGACAGTGGGCCCGGGGGACCCAGTACCTC. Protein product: CSANGRQWARGTQYL.

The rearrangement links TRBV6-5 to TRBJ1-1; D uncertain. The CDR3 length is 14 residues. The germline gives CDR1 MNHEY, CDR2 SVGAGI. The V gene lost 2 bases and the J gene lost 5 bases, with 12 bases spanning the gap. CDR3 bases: TGTGCCAGCAGTTACGCGGTCGTCACGACTGAAGCTTTCTTT. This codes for CASSYAVVTTEAFF.

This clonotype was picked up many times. The CDR3 DNA sequence: TGTGCCAGCAGTTTACTCGGGGGCAATCAGCCCCAGCATTTT. It translates to CASSLLGGNQPQHF. The chain links TRBV12-3 or TRBV12-4 to TRBJ1-5; D is unclear. Trimming took 2 bases from V and 2 from J, leaving 7 bases between them. The CDR3 is 14 amino acids.

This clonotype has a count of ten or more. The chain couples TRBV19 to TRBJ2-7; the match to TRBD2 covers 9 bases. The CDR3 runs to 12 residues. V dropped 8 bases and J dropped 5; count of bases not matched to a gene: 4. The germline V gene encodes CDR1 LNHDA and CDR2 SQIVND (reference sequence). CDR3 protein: CASSSGIHEQYF. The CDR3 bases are TGTGCCAGTTCTAGCGGGATCCACGAGCAGTACTTC.

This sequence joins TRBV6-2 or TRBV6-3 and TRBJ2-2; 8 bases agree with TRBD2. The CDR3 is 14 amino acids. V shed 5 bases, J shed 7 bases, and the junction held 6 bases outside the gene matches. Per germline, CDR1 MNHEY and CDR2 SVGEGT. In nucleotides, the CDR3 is TGTGCCAGCAGTCCGACTAGCGAAAGCGGGGAGCTGTTTTTT. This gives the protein CASSPTSESGELFF.